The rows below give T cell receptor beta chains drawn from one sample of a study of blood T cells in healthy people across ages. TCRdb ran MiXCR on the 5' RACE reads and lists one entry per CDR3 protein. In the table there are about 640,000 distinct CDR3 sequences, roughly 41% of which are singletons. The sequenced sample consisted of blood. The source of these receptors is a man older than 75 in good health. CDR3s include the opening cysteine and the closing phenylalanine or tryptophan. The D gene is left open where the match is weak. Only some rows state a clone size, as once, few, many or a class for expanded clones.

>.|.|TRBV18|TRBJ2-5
CASSPPGRGETQYF
TGTGCCAGCTCACCACCGGGCAGGGGCGAGACCCAGTACTTC
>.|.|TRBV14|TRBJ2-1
CASSPRIKAGNYNEQFF
TGTGCCAGCAGCCCCCGAATAAAAGCGGGCAATTACAATGAGCAGTTCTTC
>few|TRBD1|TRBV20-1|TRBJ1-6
CSARPGQGRNSPLHF
TGCAGTGCTAGGCCGGGACAGGGGAGGAATTCACCCCTCCACTTT
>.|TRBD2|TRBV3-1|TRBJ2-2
CASSRTSGAANTGELFF
TGTGCCAGCAGCCGGACTAGCGGGGCCGCGAACACCGGGGAGCTGTTTTTT
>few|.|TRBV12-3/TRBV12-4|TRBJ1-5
CASSTTGSYDQPQHF
TGTGCCAGCAGCACCACAGGGAGCTACGATCAGCCCCAGCATTTT
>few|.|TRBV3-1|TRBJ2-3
CASSQVAINRFSPDTQYF
TGTGCCAGCAGCCAAGTCGCCATTAACCGGTTTTCGCCAGATACGCAGTATTTT
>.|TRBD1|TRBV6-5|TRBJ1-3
CASRQGGGNTIYF
TGTGCCAGCAGACAGGGGGGAGGAAACACCATATATTTT
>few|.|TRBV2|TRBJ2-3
CASRWTNYGTDTQYF
TGTGCCAGCAGATGGACTAACTACGGCACAGATACGCAGTATTTT
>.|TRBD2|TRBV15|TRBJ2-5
CATSRVLAGGETQYF
TGTGCCACCAGCAGAGTACTAGCGGGGGGGGAGACCCAGTACTTC
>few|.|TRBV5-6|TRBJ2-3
CASSPLEIKRTDTQYF
TGTGCCAGCAGCCCCCTGGAGATCAAACGCACAGATACGCAGTATTTT
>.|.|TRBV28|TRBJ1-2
CASSRQYVGYTF
TGTGCCAGCAGTCGACAGTACGTTGGCTACACCTTC
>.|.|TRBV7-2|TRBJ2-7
CASSSHLASANRDEQYF
TGTGCCAGCAGCTCCCACCTTGCTAGCGCCAATCGAGATGAGCAGTACTTC
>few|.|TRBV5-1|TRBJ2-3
CASSRGDSTDTQYF
TGCGCCAGCAGCCGCGGGGATAGCACAGATACGCAGTATTTT
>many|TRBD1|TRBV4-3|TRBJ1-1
CASSLDRGNTEAFF
TGCGCCAGCAGCCTCGACAGGGGGAACACTGAAGCTTTCTTT
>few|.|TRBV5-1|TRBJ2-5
CASRAGETQYF
TGCGCCAGCAGGGCTGGAGAGACCCAGTACTTC